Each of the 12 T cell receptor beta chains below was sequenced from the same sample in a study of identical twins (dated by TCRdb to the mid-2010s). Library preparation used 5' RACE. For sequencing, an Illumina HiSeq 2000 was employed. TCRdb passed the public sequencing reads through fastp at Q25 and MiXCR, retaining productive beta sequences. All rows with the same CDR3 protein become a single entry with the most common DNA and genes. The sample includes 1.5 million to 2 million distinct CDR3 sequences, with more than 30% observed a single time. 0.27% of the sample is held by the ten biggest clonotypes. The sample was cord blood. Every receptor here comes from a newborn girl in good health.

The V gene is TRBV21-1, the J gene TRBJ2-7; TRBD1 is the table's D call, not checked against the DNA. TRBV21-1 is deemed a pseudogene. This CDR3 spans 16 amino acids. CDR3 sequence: CASSKIWERGGNEQYF. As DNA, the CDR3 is TGTGCCAGCAGCAAAATTTGGGAGAGGGGCGGCAATGAGCAGTACTTC.

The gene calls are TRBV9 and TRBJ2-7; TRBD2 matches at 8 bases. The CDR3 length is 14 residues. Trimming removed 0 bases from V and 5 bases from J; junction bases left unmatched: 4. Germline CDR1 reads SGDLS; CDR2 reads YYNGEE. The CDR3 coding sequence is TGTGCCAGCAGCGTAGGGGGGACTAGTGACGAGCAGTACTTC. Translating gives CASSVGGTSDEQYF. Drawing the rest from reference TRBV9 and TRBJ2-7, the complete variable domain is DSGVTQTPKHLITATGQRVTLRCSPRSGDLSVYWYQQSLDQGLQFLIQYYNGEERAKGNILERFSAQQFPDLHSELNLSSLELGDSALYFCASSVGGTSDEQYFGPGTRLTVT.

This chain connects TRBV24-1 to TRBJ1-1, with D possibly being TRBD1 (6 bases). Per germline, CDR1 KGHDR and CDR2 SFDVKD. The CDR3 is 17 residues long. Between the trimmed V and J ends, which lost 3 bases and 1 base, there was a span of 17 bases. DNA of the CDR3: TGTGCCACCAGTGATGGCAGGGGTAGTGTTTCGAACACTGAAGCTTTCTTT. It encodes CATSDGRGSVSNTEAFF.

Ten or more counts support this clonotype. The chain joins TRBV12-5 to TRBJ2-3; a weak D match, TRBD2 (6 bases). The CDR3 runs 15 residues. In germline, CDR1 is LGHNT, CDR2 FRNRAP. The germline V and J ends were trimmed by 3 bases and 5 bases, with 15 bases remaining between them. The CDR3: CASGFTGTFGDTQYF. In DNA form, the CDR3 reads TGTGCTAGTGGTTTTACCGGGACTTTTGGAGATACGCAGTATTTT.

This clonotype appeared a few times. The CDR3: CASSQGQGGEFGTQYF. The CDR3 DNA is TGCGCCAGCAGCCAAGGACAGGGCGGGGAGTTTGGTACGCAGTATTTT. V and J are TRBV4-1 and TRBJ2-3, with a weak D call TRBD1 (7 bases). V lost 1 base to trimming and J lost 8 bases, with 19 bases between them. The length of the CDR3 is 16 residues. Germline V gene sequence: CDR1 MGHRA, CDR2 YSYEKL.

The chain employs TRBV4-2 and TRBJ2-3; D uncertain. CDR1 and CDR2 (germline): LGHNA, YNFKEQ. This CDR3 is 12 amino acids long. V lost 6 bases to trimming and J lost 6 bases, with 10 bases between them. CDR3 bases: TGTGCCAGCAGAGACGGTCCGGATACGCAGTATTTT. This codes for CASRDGPDTQYF.

This chain's CDR3 is CASSQAWENSYEQYF. The CDR3 DNA follows: TGCGCCAGCAGCCAAGCCTGGGAAAACTCCTACGAGCAGTACTTC. The chain combines TRBV4-1 with TRBJ2-7; D gene uncertain. V was pared by 1 base and J by 0 bases, with 10 bases between. CDR3 length: 15 amino acids. The germline CDR1 and CDR2 sequences are MGHRA and YSYEKL.

The CDR3 DNA follows: TGTGCCTGGGGGGAGGGGGTCTCCTACAATGAGCAGTTCTTC. Residues: CAWGEGVSYNEQFF. The chain links TRBV30 to TRBJ2-1; D may be TRBD2 (7 bases). CDR1 and CDR2 (germline): GTSNPN, SVGIG (reference sequence). Deletions cut 5 bases from V and 0 bases from J, with 11 bases between. The CDR3 runs to 14 residues.

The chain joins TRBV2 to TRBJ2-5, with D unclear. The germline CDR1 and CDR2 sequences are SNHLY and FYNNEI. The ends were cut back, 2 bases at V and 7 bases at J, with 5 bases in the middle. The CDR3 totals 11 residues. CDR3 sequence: CASSETPTQYF. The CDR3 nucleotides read TGTGCCAGCAGTGAAACCCCGACCCAGTACTTC.

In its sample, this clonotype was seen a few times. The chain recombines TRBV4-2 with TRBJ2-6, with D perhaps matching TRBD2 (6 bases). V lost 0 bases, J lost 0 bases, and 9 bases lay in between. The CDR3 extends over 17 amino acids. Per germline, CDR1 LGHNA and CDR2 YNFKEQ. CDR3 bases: TGTGCCAGCAGCCAAGACCCTAGCGTCTCTGGGGCCAACGTCCTGACTTTC. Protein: CASSQDPSVSGANVLTF.

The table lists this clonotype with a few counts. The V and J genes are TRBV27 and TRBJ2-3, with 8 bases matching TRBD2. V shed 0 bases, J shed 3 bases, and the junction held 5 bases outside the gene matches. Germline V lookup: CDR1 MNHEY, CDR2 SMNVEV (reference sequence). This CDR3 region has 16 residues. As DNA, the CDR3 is TGTGCCAGCAGTTTATCTCGCGGGGGGCGGACAGATACGCAGTATTTT. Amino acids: CASSLSRGGRTDTQYF.

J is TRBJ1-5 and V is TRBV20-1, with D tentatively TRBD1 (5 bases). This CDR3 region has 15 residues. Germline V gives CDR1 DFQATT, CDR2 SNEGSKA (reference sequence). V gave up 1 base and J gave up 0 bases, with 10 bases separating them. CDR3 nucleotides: TGCAGTGCTAGAGGGGGCAGAGGTAGCAATCAGCCCCAGCATTTT. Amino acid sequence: CSARGGRGSNQPQHF.